The text below deals with one T cell receptor beta chain. The sample is drawn from a study of identical twins' blood T cells. V lost 3 bases and J lost 8, with 8 bases in between. Germline V lookup: CDR1 SGHVS, CDR2 FNYEAQ. The CDR3 contains 12 residues. TCRdb recomputed calls from the 5' RACE reads with MiXCR, one row per CDR3 protein. Among a few hundred thousand distinct CDR3 sequences listed, about 28% were seen once. This sequence originates from a woman aged 18 to 49 in good health. The sequencing sample was made of PBMCs. This chain uses TRBV7-6 with TRBJ2-1; D remains ambiguous. This chain's CDR3 is CASSFDLHEQFF. CDR3 DNA: TGTGCCAGCAGCTTCGACCTCCATGAGCAGTTCTTC.